This T cell receptor (beta chain) was captured in a study of cytomegalovirus exposure and HLA in healthy donors. PCR used 60 Vbeta primers and 13 Jbeta primers. Libraries were prepared by immunoSEQ multiplex PCR; TCRdb keeps only in-frame clonotypes and omits some of them. Of around 160,000 clones detected, more than 60% appear once; the ten largest clones hold 4.9%. Concerning this clone itself: Its matching antigen is unknown.

Deletions cut 6 bases from V and 2 bases from J, with 8 bases between. CDR3 length: 13 amino acids. Germline CDR1 reads KGHSH; CDR2 reads LQKENI. Study outcomes and limitations: Presence/absence analyses supposed approximately even sequencing depth among donors.

This chain uses TRBV18 with TRBJ1-5; a weak D match, TRBD1 (5 bases). Sequencing used PBMCs. This receptor was taken from a male donor in good health and CMV-seronegative. The CDR3 sequence is CASSRARNQPQHF. The CDR3 coding sequence is TGTGCCAGCTCCAGGGCGCGCAATCAGCCCCAGCATTTT. The full variable domain, rest sourced from reference TRBV18 and TRBJ1-5, is NAGVMQNPRHLVRRRGQEARLRCSPMKGHSHVYWYRQLPEEGLKFMVYLQKENIIDESGMPKERFSAEFPKEGPSILRIQQVVRGDSAAYFCASSRARNQPQHFGDGTRLSIL.